A single sample gave rise to the 21 T cell receptor beta chains below, sequenced in a study of blood T cell repertoires in COVID-19. Repertoires were generated with immunoSEQ multiplex PCR, while TCRdb's copy carries only in-frame clones and drops some. This sample carries hundreds of thousands of clones, 90% of them seen once, and the ten largest clones take about 15%. Sequencing input: PBMCs or T cells enriched from blood (not recorded which). All receptors come from a man in his thirties or forties who had been exposed to COVID-19.

The rearrangement joins TRBV6-5 to TRBJ2-7; perhaps TRBD1 as D (5 bases). With 2 bases removed from V and 3 bases from J, the gap between germline ends came to 14 bases. There are 15 residues in the CDR3. Germline V lookup: CDR1 MNHEY, CDR2 SVGAGI. CDR3: CASSYAVDTNYEQYF. CDR3 DNA sequence: TGTGCCAGCAGTTACGCCGTGGACACCAACTACGAGCAGTACTTC.

The rearrangement joins TRBV29-1 to TRBJ1-1, with D possibly TRBD1 on 5 matching bases. Germline CDR1 SQVTM, CDR2 ANQGSEA. V gave up 8 bases and J gave up 1 base, with 14 bases separating them. The CDR3 is 13 residues long. The CDR3 sequence: CSSVIGGNTEAFF. The CDR3 DNA follows: TGCAGCAGTGTTATCGGGGGGAACACTGAAGCTTTCTTT.

The chain employs TRBV12-3 or TRBV12-4 and TRBJ1-5; possible D gene TRBD1, 5 bases. The V end lost 2 bases, the J end lost 5 bases, and 7 bases lay between the germline ends. The CDR3 consists of 13 residues. CDR3 amino acids: CASSLRGHQPQHF. DNA for the CDR3: TGTGCCAGCAGTTTAAGGGGCCATCAGCCCCAGCATTTT.

J is TRBJ2-1 and V is TRBV7-2; a weak D match, TRBD2 (6 bases). The ends were cut back, 6 bases at V and 9 bases at J, with 12 bases in the middle. The CDR3 extends over 12 amino acids. The germline gives CDR1 SGHTA, CDR2 FQGNSA. In DNA form, the CDR3 reads TGTGCCAGCAGTCCTACTAGCACTGAGCAGTTCTTC. Residues: CASSPTSTEQFF.

This clone was recorded only once. The chain is built from TRBV5-4 and TRBJ1-2; the match to TRBD1 covers 7 bases. CDR1 SGHNT and CDR2 YYREEE come from the germline V gene (reference sequence). This CDR3 has 15 residues. Trimming removed 5 bases from V and 4 bases from J; junction bases left unmatched: 11. In nucleotides, the CDR3 is TGTGCCAGCAGTCGGGACAGCGAAGCTCGCTATGGCTACACCTTC. It yields the protein CASSRDSEARYGYTF.

The V call is TRBV7-9, the J call TRBJ1-2; 9 bases are shared with TRBD1. The CDR3 has 15 amino acids. In germline, CDR1 is SEHNR, CDR2 FQNEAQ (reference sequence). With V trimmed by 1 base and J by 4 bases, 4 bases remained unmatched. The CDR3 region is CASSLGGQGPYGYTF. The CDR3 DNA reads TGTGCCAGCAGCTTAGGGGGACAGGGTCCCTATGGCTACACCTTC.

The chain couples TRBV5-1 to TRBJ1-2; D call uncertain. V was shortened by 0 bases and J by 0 bases, with 12 bases between the two germline ends. The CDR3 length is 16 residues. The V gene's germline CDR1 is SGHRS and CDR2 YFSETQ. In DNA, the CDR3 is TGCGCCAGCAGCTTGGCCCTAGGCGGATCTAACTATGGCTACACCTTC. The encoded protein is CASSLALGGSNYGYTF.

The CDR3 region is CASSQGTLSGGNEQFF. Written as DNA, the CDR3 is TGTGCCAGCAGCCAAGGAACTCTTTCTGGAGGCAATGAGCAGTTCTTC. J is TRBJ2-1 and V is TRBV4-2, with D possibly matching TRBD2 (5 bases). This CDR3 region has 16 residues. V lost 1 base to trimming and J lost 6 bases, with 16 bases between them. Germline loops: CDR1 LGHNA, CDR2 YNFKEQ.

There are a few counts of this clone. This chain uses TRBV25-1 with TRBJ2-1; 7 bases are shared with TRBD1. The V segment lost 1 base and the J segment 11 bases; nucleotides outside the gene matches: 5. The CDR3 covers 13 residues. Looked up from germline, CDR1 is MGHDK and CDR2 is SYGVNS. The CDR3 coding sequence is TGTGCCAGCAGTGAATCCCGACAGGGTCAGCAGTTCTTC. The encoded protein is CASSESRQGQQFF.

This chain links TRBV19 with TRBJ1-2, with TRBD1 matching 8 bases. This CDR3 comprises 13 residues. Germline values: CDR1 LNHDA, CDR2 SQIVND (reference sequence). J gave up 2 bases and V 5 bases, and 1 base lay outside the gene matches. CDR3 sequence: CASSWDRNYGYTF. For the CDR3, the DNA is TGTGCCAGTAGTTGGGACAGGAACTATGGCTACACCTTC.

The chain employs TRBV9 and TRBJ1-3, with TRBD1 matching over 9 bases. Germline values: CDR1 SGDLS, CDR2 YYNGEE. V lost 2 bases to trimming and J lost 4 bases; unmatched junction nucleotides: 1. The CDR3 sequence is 14 residues long. The CDR3 sequence is CASSVGTGGNTIYF. The CDR3, as DNA: TGTGCCAGCAGCGTGGGGACAGGGGGAAACACCATATATTTT.

This rearrangement joins TRBV19 to TRBJ2-3, with 8 bases fitting TRBD1. Trimming took 6 bases from V and 0 from J; bases not matched to a gene: 5. The CDR3 is 15 amino acids. Germline CDR1 LNHDA, CDR2 SQIVND (reference sequence). CDR3: CASSDRGSSTDTQYF. In DNA, the CDR3 is TGTGCCAGTAGCGACAGGGGATCTAGCACAGATACGCAGTATTTT.

A few counts support this clone. J is TRBJ2-3 and V is TRBV7-2, with D possibly TRBD2 on 6 matching bases. From germline, CDR1 is SGHTA and CDR2 FQGNSA. This CDR3 has 14 residues. With 1 base removed from V and 2 bases from J, the gap between germline ends came to 7 bases. CDR3 residues: CASSLGLDTDTQYF. CDR3 DNA sequence: TGTGCCAGCAGCTTAGGACTAGACACAGATACGCAGTATTTT.

The genes are TRBV3-1 (or the pseudogene TRBV3-2) and TRBJ2-2; 8 bases line up with TRBD2. The CDR3 is made up of 16 amino acids. Unmatched junction bases numbered 2, after V lost 2 bases and J lost 0 bases. CDR1 and CDR2 from the germline V gene are LGHDT and YNNKEL (reference sequence). The CDR3 protein is CASSQLGGANTGELFF. As DNA, the CDR3 is TGTGCCAGCAGCCAACTCGGGGGGGCGAACACCGGGGAGCTGTTTTTT.

This sequence joins TRBV7-6 and TRBJ2-5; D perhaps matches TRBD1 (5 bases). V lost 2 bases to trimming and J lost 3 bases, with 16 bases between them. Germline V gene sequence: CDR1 SGHVS, CDR2 FNYEAQ. The CDR3 consists of 16 residues. The CDR3 region is CASSLNSGASKETQYF. The CDR3 bases are TGTGCCAGCAGCTTAAATAGTGGGGCTAGTAAAGAGACCCAGTACTTC.

The gene calls are TRBV7-3 and TRBJ2-1; the D is unclear. The V gene lost 0 bases and the J gene lost 5 bases, with 11 bases spanning the gap. Germline lookup yields CDR1 SGHTA and CDR2 FQGTGA. The CDR3 length is 15 residues. The CDR3 sequence is CASSLTFTANNEQFF. In DNA form, the CDR3 reads TGTGCCAGCAGCTTAACGTTTACTGCAAACAATGAGCAGTTCTTC.

This chain uses TRBV3-1 (or the pseudogene TRBV3-2) with TRBJ2-3, with D possibly being TRBD2 (7 bases). Germline V gene lookup returns CDR1 LGHDT and CDR2 YNNKEL (reference sequence). Trimming stripped 1 base from V and 0 bases from J, with 14 bases between. The CDR3 loop spans 17 amino acids. The CDR3 sequence: CASSQGLRGASTDTQYF. Written as DNA, the CDR3 is TGTGCCAGCAGCCAAGGTCTCCGGGGGGCGAGCACAGATACGCAGTATTTT.

This sequence joins TRBV10-3 and TRBJ1-4; 8 positions match TRBD1. Germline CDR1 is ENHRY and CDR2 is SYGVKD. There are 18 residues in the CDR3. V was pared by 0 bases and J by 3 bases, with 9 bases of the junction left unmatched. The CDR3 protein is CAISESASRGRPNEKLFF. For the CDR3, the DNA is TGTGCCATCAGTGAGTCGGCGAGCAGGGGGCGACCTAATGAAAAACTGTTTTTT.

This rearrangement joins TRBV6-2 or TRBV6-3 to TRBJ2-2; 9 positions agree with TRBD2. The V gene's germline CDR1 is MNHEY and CDR2 SVGEGT. The CDR3 has 14 residues. Trimming at V came to 5 bases and at J to 4 bases, leaving 2 bases not matched to a gene. The CDR3 loop is CASSLAGTTGELFF. DNA of the CDR3: TGTGCCAGCAGTCTAGCGGGGACCACCGGGGAGCTGTTTTTT.

The chain couples TRBV4-1 to TRBJ1-4; possible D gene TRBD1, 5 bases. The CDR3 runs 15 residues. Germline V gene data show CDR1 as MGHRA and CDR2 as YSYEKL. The V and J ends lost 2 bases and 3 bases respectively, with 10 bases between them. Here the CDR3 reads CASSQTGTANEKLFF. DNA of the CDR3: TGCGCCAGCAGCCAAACCGGGACTGCTAATGAAAAACTGTTTTTT.

This clone was picked up one time. This CDR3 is also generated by other DNA sequences in the sample. This rearrangement joins TRBV5-1 to TRBJ2-7, with D possibly TRBD2 on 5 matching bases. This CDR3 has 12 amino acids. Between the trimmed V and J ends, which lost 4 bases and 0 bases, there was a span of 5 bases. Germline V gene lookup returns CDR1 SGHRS and CDR2 YFSETQ. The CDR3 loop is CASSRDSYEQYF. The CDR3 nucleotides read TGCGCCAGCAGCCGGGACTCCTACGAGCAGTACTTC.